These 14 T cell receptor beta chains originate from one sample sequenced in a study of blood T cell repertoires in COVID-19. Here immunoSEQ multiplex PCR was the method, and the copy in TCRdb shows in-frame clones only, minus some. The sample records around 98,000 clones, approximately 90% being singletons. What was sequenced was peripheral blood. All receptors derive from a man aged 65-85 years with acute or convalescent COVID-19.

The chain couples TRBV2 to TRBJ2-7, with 12 bases lining up with TRBD2. This CDR3 is built from 15 residues. Germline trimming cut 6 bases from V and 5 bases from J; bases unmatched to any gene: 8. CDR1 is SNHLY, CDR2 FYNNEI, per germline. The CDR3 sequence is CASRAGLAGLHEQYF. In nucleotides, the CDR3 is TGTGCCAGCAGGGCCGGACTAGCGGGGTTGCACGAGCAGTACTTC.

V usage is TRBV19 and J usage is TRBJ1-6, with a tentative D call TRBD1 (5 bases). Trimming took off 3 bases at V and 0 bases at J, with 9 bases between the two ends. The CDR3 extends over 16 amino acids. Germline V gene sequence: CDR1 LNHDA, CDR2 SQIVND (reference sequence). CDR3 in amino acids: CASSIHRSSYNSPLHF. The CDR3 DNA reads TGTGCCAGTAGTATTCACAGGAGCTCCTATAATTCACCCCTCCACTTT.

The J gene is TRBJ2-3, the V gene TRBV6-1; D perhaps matches TRBD2 (6 bases). Trimming took 3 bases from V and 8 from J, leaving 15 bases between them. This CDR3 spans 14 amino acids. Germline lookup yields CDR1 MNHNS and CDR2 SASEGT. CDR3 nucleotides: TGTGCCAGCAGTGAGCGGGGAGCATACTTTACGCAGTATTTT. Its protein product is CASSERGAYFTQYF.

This chain links TRBV3-1 (or the pseudogene TRBV3-2) with TRBJ1-6; D gene uncertain. This CDR3 has 15 amino acids. Germline CDR1 reads LGHDT; CDR2 reads YNNKEL (reference sequence). V was pared by 0 bases and J by 7 bases, with 10 bases between. CDR3 loop: CASSQDGTRNSPLHF. CDR3 sequence (DNA): TGTGCCAGCAGCCAAGATGGTACGAGGAATTCACCCCTCCACTTT.

The chain links TRBV10-3 to TRBJ1-6; D gene ambiguous. The germline V gene encodes CDR1 ENHRY and CDR2 SYGVKD. There are 16 residues in the CDR3. The V end lost 2 bases, the J end lost 9 bases, and 17 bases lay between the germline ends. CDR3 bases: TGTGCCATCAGTGAGCAACCGACGGGTTCTGGTTCACCCCTCCACTTT. This translates into CAISEQPTGSGSPLHF.

This clone was counted only a few times. The chain joins TRBV6-5 to TRBJ2-2; D unclear. V lost 5 bases and J 9 bases, leaving 10 bases between the germline ends. Germline CDR1 MNHEY, CDR2 SVGAGI. CDR3 length equals 12 residues. This CDR3 reads CASSPLLRELFF. The CDR3 region has the DNA TGTGCCAGCAGTCCACTTCTGCGGGAGCTGTTTTTT.

The rearrangement links TRBV18 to TRBJ2-6; 8 bases fit TRBD1. The germline CDR1 and CDR2 sequences are KGHSH and LQKENI. This CDR3 contains 16 residues. After removal of 4 bases from V and 3 bases from J, the junction contained 5 bases not matched to a gene. The CDR3 DNA reads as TGTGCCAGCTCACTACAGGGGGTGTATGGGGCCAACGTCCTGACTTTC. Translated: CASSLQGVYGANVLTF.

The chain has TRBV11-1 and TRBJ2-2; 8 bases line up with TRBD1. The length of the CDR3 is 15 residues. The V gene's germline CDR1 is SGHAT and CDR2 FQDESV (reference sequence). V was pared by 4 bases and J by 4 bases, with 5 bases of the junction left unmatched. The CDR3 DNA is TGTGCCAGCAGCTCGGACAGGGCTGTCACCGGGGAGCTGTTTTTT. Protein sequence: CASSSDRAVTGELFF.

The chain links TRBV28 to TRBJ1-3, with 8 bases that match TRBD1. From germline, CDR1 is MDHEN and CDR2 SYDVKM. The CDR3 sequence is 13 residues long. V lost 5 bases and J lost 11; bases outside the gene matches: 8. CDR3 bases: TGTGCCAGCAGTGGACAGGGAGATTACGCCATATATTTT. This gives the protein CASSGQGDYAIYF. The full variable domain, with the rest looked up from reference TRBV28 and TRBJ1-3, is DVKVTQSSRYLVKRTGEKVFLECVQDMDHENMFWYRQDPGLGLRLIYFSYDVKMKEKGDIPEGYSVSREKKERFSLILESASTNQTSMYLCASSGQGDYAIYFGEGSWLTVV.

V usage is TRBV2 and J usage is TRBJ1-4, with 7 bases matching TRBD1. J was trimmed by 8 bases and V by 6 bases; bases with no gene match: 9. The CDR3 is 14 amino acids. Germline V gene data show CDR1 as SNHLY and CDR2 as FYNNEI. The CDR3 loop reads CASRNRGDSEKLFF. CDR3 nucleotides: TGTGCCAGCAGAAACAGGGGTGATAGCGAAAAACTGTTTTTT.

The CDR3, as DNA: TGTGCCAGCAGCATAGACAGGGGGCTCTATGGCTACACCTTC. As protein: CASSIDRGLYGYTF. The V call is TRBV27, the J call TRBJ1-2; 10 bases match TRBD1. Looked up from germline, CDR1 is MNHEY and CDR2 is SMNVEV (reference sequence). The CDR3 runs to 14 residues. V shed 6 bases, J shed 4 bases, and the junction held 5 bases outside the gene matches.

This clone came up a few times. The gene calls are TRBV6-2 or TRBV6-3 and TRBJ1-2; the D is unclear. The V and J ends lost 5 bases and 3 bases respectively, with 10 bases between them. The CDR3 length is 13 residues. Per germline, CDR1 MNHEY and CDR2 SVGEGT. CDR3 protein: CASSEGGDYGYTF. In DNA, the CDR3 is TGTGCCAGCAGTGAGGGAGGTGACTATGGCTACACCTTC.

V is TRBV9 and J is TRBJ2-2; 13 bases line up with TRBD2. After removal of 0 bases from V and 7 bases from J, the junction contained 24 bases not matched to a gene. The CDR3 totals 23 residues. Germline assignment: CDR1 SGDLS and CDR2 YYNGEE. CDR3 in DNA: TGTGCCAGCAGCGTAGGCCCCACTACTAGCGGGGGGGCAGGAGGAGCGTTCGGCGGGGAGCTGTTTTTT. Its protein is CASSVGPTTSGGAGGAFGGELFF.

The chain has TRBV19 and TRBJ1-5, with TRBD1 as a possible D gene (5 bases). Trimming pared 0 bases from V and 0 bases from J, leaving 15 bases between. The CDR3 covers 18 residues. Germline V gene sequence: CDR1 LNHDA, CDR2 SQIVND (reference sequence). CDR3 region: CASSIDQGGTYSNQPQHF. The CDR3 DNA sequence: TGTGCCAGTAGTATAGATCAGGGAGGTACTTATAGCAATCAGCCCCAGCATTTT.